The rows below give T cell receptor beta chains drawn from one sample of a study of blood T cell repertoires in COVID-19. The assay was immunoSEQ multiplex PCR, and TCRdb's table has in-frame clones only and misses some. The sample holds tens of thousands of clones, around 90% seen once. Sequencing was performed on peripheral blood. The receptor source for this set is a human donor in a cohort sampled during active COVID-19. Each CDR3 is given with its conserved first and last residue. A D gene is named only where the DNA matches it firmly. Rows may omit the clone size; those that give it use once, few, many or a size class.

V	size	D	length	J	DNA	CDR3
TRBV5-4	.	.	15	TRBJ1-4	TGTGCCAGCAGCGCTAGCTGGACAGATAATGAAAAACTGTTTTTT	CASSASWTDNEKLFF
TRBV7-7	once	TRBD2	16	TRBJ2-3	TGTGCCAGCAGCCCCAGGATAGCGGGAGAGGCAGATACGCAGTATTTT	CASSPRIAGEADTQYF
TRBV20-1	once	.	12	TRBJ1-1	TGCAGTGCTAGTCAGGGTGAAACTGAAGCTTTCTTT	CSASQGETEAFF
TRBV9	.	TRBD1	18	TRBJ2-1	TGTGCCAGCAGCGTAGGAACAGGGGCCCTAGCATCCTACAATGAGCAGTTCTTC	CASSVGTGALASYNEQFF
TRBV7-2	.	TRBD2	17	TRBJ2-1	TGTGCCAGCAGCCCCTCGAGCGGGACTAGCGGGACTAGTGAGCAGTTCTTC	CASSPSSGTSGTSEQFF
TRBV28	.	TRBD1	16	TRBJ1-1	TGTGCCAGCACCTTTTCTAAGGGGGCTCGGGGCACTGAAGCTTTCTTT	CASTFSKGARGTEAFF
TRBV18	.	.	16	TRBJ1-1	TGTGCCAGCTCACCACCGGGGGCCGGGCGAAACACTGAAGCTTTCTTT	CASSPPGAGRNTEAFF
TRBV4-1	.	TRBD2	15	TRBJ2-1	TGCGCCAGCAGCTCCGGGACTAGTGAGTACAATGAGCAGTTCTTC	CASSSGTSEYNEQFF
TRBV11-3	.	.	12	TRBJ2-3	TGTGCCAGCACCCGCGAGACAGATACGCAGTATTTT	CASTRETDTQYF
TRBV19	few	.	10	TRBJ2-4	TGTGCCAGTATGGGCGGCCTCTGGGAGTTC	CASMGGLWEF
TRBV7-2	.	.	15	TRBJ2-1	TGTGCCAGCAGCTCCCGACCGGGACTCGCAAATGAGCAGTTCTTC	CASSSRPGLANEQFF
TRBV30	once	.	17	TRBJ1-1	TGTGCCTTAACCCACTATGGGACTCTCGAAGTTGGGACTGAAGCTTTCTTT	CALTHYGTLEVGTEAFF
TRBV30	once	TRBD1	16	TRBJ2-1	TGTGCCTGGAGTGCACCGGACAGGGTTCGGTCCAATGAGCAGTTCTTC	CAWSAPDRVRSNEQFF
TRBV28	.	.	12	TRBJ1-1	TGTGCCAGCAGTTTATTAAACACTGAAGCTTTCTTT	CASSLLNTEAFF
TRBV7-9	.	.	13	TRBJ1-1	TGTGCCAGCAGCCGCGTCGGGGGATCGAAAGCTTTCTTT	CASSRVGGSKAFF
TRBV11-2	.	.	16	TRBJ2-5	TGTGCCAGCAGCTTAGGGTCAGGGGTTAGTAGGGAGACCCAGTACTTC	CASSLGSGVSRETQYF
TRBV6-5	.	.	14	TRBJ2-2	TGTGCCAGCCGCGAGGGGGCGAACACCGGGGAGCTGTTTTTT	CASREGANTGELFF
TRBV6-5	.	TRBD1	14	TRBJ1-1	TGTGCCAGCATCCACGGCGGGACAGTGACTGAAGCTTTCTTT	CASIHGGTVTEAFF
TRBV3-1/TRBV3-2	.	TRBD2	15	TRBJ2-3	TGTGCCAGCAGCCGGGAGGGGCCTAGCACAGATACGCAGTATTTT	CASSREGPSTDTQYF
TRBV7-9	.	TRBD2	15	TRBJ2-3	TGTGCCAGCAGCCCGACTAGCGGGACAACAGATACGCAGTATTTT	CASSPTSGTTDTQYF
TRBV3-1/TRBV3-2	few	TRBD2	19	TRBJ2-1	TGTGCCAGCAGCCAAGAAAGGCGGTGGGAGCGGGGGGCTACCAATGAGCAGTTCTTC	CASSQERRWERGATNEQFF
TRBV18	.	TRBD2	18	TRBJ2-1	TGTGCCAGCTCACCACCAATGCACGGGACTAGCGGGAGCGGTGAGCAGTTCTTC	CASSPPMHGTSGSGEQFF
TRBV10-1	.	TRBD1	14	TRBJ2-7	TGCGCCAGCAGTGAGGGGACAGGGCTGAGCGAGCAGTACTTC	CASSEGTGLSEQYF
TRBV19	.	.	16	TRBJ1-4	TGTGCCAGTAGTCCCCAAACGGCAGCTAGAGAAGGGGAACTGTTTTTT	CASSPQTAAREGELFF
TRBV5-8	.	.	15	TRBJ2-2	TGTGCCAGCAGCTTGAAAGGAGTACGAACCGGGGAGCTGTTTTTT	CASSLKGVRTGELFF